The entry that follows covers one T cell receptor (beta chain) sequence. Germline-derived CDR1 and CDR2 are SGHRS and YFSETQ. Trimming left V 0 bases short and J 6 bases short, with 12 bases between. The CDR3 has 14 amino acids. The entry originates in a study of blood T cell repertoires in COVID-19. Some clones are missing from TCRdb's copy, which holds only in-frame ones; the method was immunoSEQ multiplex PCR. The table records some 260,000 clones, 88% of them present only once. This sequence originates from a woman between 35 and 50 years old who had recovered from COVID-19. The chain uses TRBV5-1 and TRBJ1-2, with a tentative D call TRBD1 (6 bases). Sequencing was carried out using peripheral blood. CDR3 DNA: TGCGCCAGCAGCTTGGACAGGGTGCTTGATGGCTACACCTTC. It is translated as CASSLDRVLDGYTF.